The 3 T cell receptor beta chains presented below share a single source sample, sequenced in a study of tumor-infiltrating lymphocytes in primary liver carcinoma. Reverse transcription of about 0.5 ug total RNA with a constant-region primer produced TCR beta cDNA. Nested multiplex PCR, run for three rounds with slightly modified ARM-PCR, yielded TCR beta libraries. PCR rounds one and two used TRBV1-TRBV30 forward primers with a C-beta reverse primer for approximately 10 cycles each. From the multiplex PCR reads, TCRdb called clonotypes with MiXCR, one entry per CDR3 protein. The sample contains about 64,000 distinct CDR3 sequences, around 64% of which appear only once. Unsorted bulk tissue, about 19-32 mg of it, served as the source for co-extraction of RNA and DNA. Material for sequencing was liver tumor tissue from sampling region 4. Subset of the sample: tumor region T4, right-lateral pole. These receptors all come from a man aged 35-49 years with primary liver carcinoma and hepatitis B virus infection.

The chain joins TRBV7-9 to TRBJ2-7; D is possibly TRBD1 (6 bases). Germline V CDR1 and CDR2: SEHNR, FQNEAQ (reference sequence). This CDR3 comprises 12 residues. The V end lost 11 bases, the J end lost 4 bases, and 15 bases lay between the germline ends. As DNA, the CDR3 is TGTGCCTGTAGCTGGACAGATTACGAGCAGTACTTC. Its protein product is CACSWTDYEQYF.

This clonotype was found many times. J is TRBJ2-5 and V is TRBV24-1, with D perhaps TRBD2 (6 bases). The V gene's germline CDR1 is KGHDR and CDR2 SFDVKD. Trimming pared 5 bases from V and 5 bases from J, leaving 14 bases between. The CDR3 loop spans 14 amino acids. CDR3 region: CATSVGGDSETQYF. CDR3 nucleotides: TGTGCCACCAGTGTCGGGGGTGATTCGGAGACCCAGTACTTC.

Concerning this clonotype itself: It may be a read error: a sequence one base away is much more abundant. V gene TRBV4-3 combines with J gene TRBJ1-6; weak D call: TRBD1 (5 bases). CDR1 is LGHNA and CDR2 is YSLEER in the germline V gene. This CDR3 is built from 17 residues. The DNA of the CDR3 is TGCGTCAGCAGCCAAGATCCTCGAACAGGCTATAATTCACCCCTCCACTTT. It translates to CVSSQDPRTGYNSPLHF.